This passage covers 17 T cell receptor beta chains from one sample sequenced in a study of regulatory T cells in long-lasting Graves disease. Time point noted: newly diagnosed GD, antithyroid drugs for less than 3 months. Extracted PBMC RNA gave rise to the TCR library. To make TCR beta libraries, researchers used iRepertoire HTBI primers and Arm-PCR of CDR3 regions. TCRdb reanalysed the multiplex PCR reads using MiXCR and keeps one entry per CDR3 protein. The sample records 250,000 to 400,000 distinct CDR3 sequences, 15% to 20% being singletons. The sample was peripheral blood mononuclear cells (PBMCs), taken at new diagnosis, from a patient treated with antithyroid drugs. These receptors were collected from a female donor with Graves disease.

V gene TRBV6-2 or TRBV6-3 combines with J gene TRBJ1-4; no clear D. The CDR3 consists of 11 residues. CDR1 and CDR2 (germline): MNHEY, SVGEGT. The V gene lost 2 bases and the J gene lost 9 bases, with 4 bases spanning the gap. This CDR3 is CASSYEKKLFF. CDR3 DNA sequence: TGTGCCAGCAGTTACGAAAAAAAACTGTTTTTT.

Only a few counts were recorded for this clonotype. The chain couples TRBV7-8 to TRBJ1-6; weak D call: TRBD1 (6 bases). Germline assignment: CDR1 SGHVS and CDR2 FQNEAQ. V was shortened by 3 bases and J by 7 bases, with 10 bases between the two germline ends. The CDR3 sequence is 14 residues long. As DNA, the CDR3 is TGTGCCAGCAGCTTGGGGGGCCGCAATTCACCCCTCCACTTT. This codes for CASSLGGRNSPLHF.

This clonotype has at least ten counts. The V gene is TRBV7-9, the J gene TRBJ1-4; D uncertain. This CDR3 is built from 14 residues. Germline CDR1 SEHNR, CDR2 FQNEAQ (reference sequence). The ends were cut back, 3 bases at V and 8 bases at J, with 13 bases in the middle. The DNA of the CDR3 is TGTGCCAGCAGCTTTAGGGCAGGAGGGGAAAAACTGTTTTTT. Amino acid sequence: CASSFRAGGEKLFF. The entire variable domain, with the rest obtained from reference TRBV7-9 and TRBJ1-4, is as follows: DTGVSQNPRHKITKRGQNVTFRCDPISEHNRLYWYRQTLGQGPEFLTYFQNEAQLEKSRLLSDRFSAERPKGSFSTLEIQRTEQGDSAMYLCASSFRAGGEKLFFGSGTQLSVL.

This clonotype was seen more than once but under ten times. This rearrangement joins TRBV14 to TRBJ2-5, with 8 bases fitting TRBD1. Germline CDR1 is SGHDN and CDR2 is FVKESK. CDR3 length: 15 residues. J was trimmed by 3 bases and V by 3 bases; bases with no gene match: 6. The CDR3 sequence is CASSQVGDRKETQYF. CDR3 DNA sequence: TGTGCCAGCAGCCAGGTCGGGGACAGGAAAGAGACCCAGTACTTC.

The chain uses TRBV7-2 and TRBJ2-1, with D possibly being TRBD1 (6 bases). V was trimmed by 2 bases and J by 4 bases, leaving 9 bases between them. This CDR3 spans 14 amino acids. Germline V lookup: CDR1 SGHTA, CDR2 FQGNSA. The CDR3: CASSLRQVYNEQFF. Written as DNA, the CDR3 is TGTGCCAGCAGCTTACGACAGGTTTACAATGAGCAGTTCTTC.

This clonotype appeared many times. The CDR3 sequence: CASSLQPQPNTEAFF. The CDR3 bases are TGTGCCAGCAGCTTACAGCCACAACCGAACACTGAAGCTTTCTTT. The V and J genes are TRBV6-1 and TRBJ1-1; D gene unclear. Between the trimmed V and J ends, which lost 6 bases and 1 base, there was a span of 15 bases. Germline V gene sequence: CDR1 MNHNS, CDR2 SASEGT. The CDR3 length is 15 residues.

In this sample, this clonotype turned up many times. V is TRBV20-1 and J is TRBJ1-6; D might be TRBD1 (5 bases). The V end lost 3 bases, the J end lost 0 bases, and 18 bases lay between the germline ends. The CDR3 contains 18 residues. Germline V lookup: CDR1 DFQATT, CDR2 SNEGSKA (reference sequence). DNA of the CDR3: TGCAGTGCTAGCCGAAGGGACCTATTAGGCTCCTATAATTCACCCCTCCACTTT. Its translation: CSASRRDLLGSYNSPLHF.

This clonotype has a count of ten or more. The rearrangement uses TRBV15 and TRBJ2-5; D uncertain. In germline, CDR1 is LNHNV, CDR2 YYDKDF (reference sequence). Between the trimmed V and J ends, which lost 0 bases and 5 bases, there was a span of 19 bases. This CDR3 has 17 residues. The CDR3 is CATSRDLPKLLWETQYF. Here the CDR3 DNA reads TGTGCCACCAGCAGAGATCTTCCCAAGTTACTTTGGGAGACCCAGTACTTC.

About this clonotype: A read error is possible here, since a much larger clone lies one base away. The rearrangement uses TRBV5-5 and TRBJ2-3, with D perhaps matching TRBD2 (5 bases). The CDR3 is made up of 16 amino acids. The V gene's germline CDR1 is SGHKS and CDR2 YYEKEE (reference sequence). The CDR3 spells CASSQAVIRRKDTQYF. CDR3 sequence (DNA): TGCGCCAGCAGCCAGGCGGTGATCCGGAGGAAAGATACGCAGTATTTT.

This clonotype was seen a handful of times. The chain carries TRBV14 and TRBJ2-1; the D is unclear. The CDR3 length is 11 residues. V was cut by 1 base and J by 13 bases, with 8 bases left in between. Germline-derived CDR1 and CDR2 are SGHDN and FVKESK. The CDR3 reads CASSQALEQFF. CDR3 DNA: TGTGCCAGCAGCCAAGCATTAGAACAGTTCTTC.

V and J are TRBV7-6 and TRBJ2-1; 9 nucleotides align to TRBD2. Germline V gene data show CDR1 as SGHVS and CDR2 as FNYEAQ. V lost 10 bases, J lost 5 bases, and 18 bases stayed unmatched. This CDR3 contains 17 residues. The CDR3: CATGSVAGGKPDNEQFF. CDR3 nucleotides: TGTGCCACGGGGAGCGTCGCGGGAGGGAAACCCGACAATGAGCAGTTCTTC.

This clonotype was seen ten or more times. The V call is TRBV11-2, the J call TRBJ2-1; TRBD1 might be the D (5 bases). The CDR3 covers 15 residues. CDR1 is SGHAT, CDR2 FQNNGV, per germline. V was clipped by 5 bases and J by 5 bases, with 16 bases between them. CDR3 sequence (DNA): TGTGCCAGCAGCCAAGGGGCTAGAGCTGACAATGAGCAGTTCTTC. This translates into CASSQGARADNEQFF.

This clonotype was observed many times. The chain combines TRBV9 with TRBJ2-2; a possible D gene is TRBD1 (5 bases). The V gene's germline CDR1 is SGDLS and CDR2 YYNGEE. Trimming took 4 bases from V and 0 from J, leaving 10 bases between them. This CDR3 is 15 amino acids long. The CDR3 loop reads CASSPRDSNTGELFF. CDR3 in DNA: TGTGCCAGCAGCCCCAGGGATTCGAACACCGGGGAGCTGTTTTTT.

This clonotype was seen ten or more times. The chain combines TRBV24-1 with TRBJ2-1; tentative D call: TRBD1 (6 bases). The CDR3 runs to 14 residues. Germline-derived CDR1 and CDR2 are KGHDR and SFDVKD. The germline V and J ends were trimmed by 4 bases and 5 bases, with 11 bases remaining between them. The CDR3, as DNA: TGTGCCACCAGTGACTTGGACAGAAACAATGAGCAGTTCTTC. This sequence encodes CATSDLDRNNEQFF.

Many counts were recorded for this clonotype. This sequence joins TRBV2 and TRBJ2-1, with D tentatively TRBD1 or TRBD2 (5 bases each). V lost 5 bases and J 4 bases, leaving 9 bases between the germline ends. This CDR3 is 13 amino acids long. Germline V gives CDR1 SNHLY, CDR2 FYNNEI. CDR3 region: CASSSGPYNEQFF. The CDR3 DNA sequence: TGTGCCAGCAGTTCGGGACCTTACAATGAGCAGTTCTTC.

This clonotype was observed at least ten times. The chain recombines TRBV7-2 with TRBJ2-7; TRBD2 aligns across 7 bases. The germline V gene encodes CDR1 SGHTA and CDR2 FQGNSA. The CDR3 loop spans 15 amino acids. After removal of 6 bases from V and 0 bases from J, the junction contained 8 bases not matched to a gene. CDR3 sequence (DNA): TGTGCCAGCAGTTCGGGACTACCGAGCTCCTACGAGCAGTACTTC. It encodes CASSSGLPSSYEQYF.

This clonotype showed up many times. The rearrangement uses TRBV12-3 or TRBV12-4 and TRBJ1-5, with TRBD1 matching 7 bases. V trimming: 5 bases; J trimming: 4 bases; junction bases outside the gene matches: 8. There are 15 residues in the CDR3. CDR3 residues: CASSPQGGTNQPQHF. In nucleotides, the CDR3 is TGTGCCAGCAGTCCCCAGGGGGGGACGAATCAGCCCCAGCATTTT.